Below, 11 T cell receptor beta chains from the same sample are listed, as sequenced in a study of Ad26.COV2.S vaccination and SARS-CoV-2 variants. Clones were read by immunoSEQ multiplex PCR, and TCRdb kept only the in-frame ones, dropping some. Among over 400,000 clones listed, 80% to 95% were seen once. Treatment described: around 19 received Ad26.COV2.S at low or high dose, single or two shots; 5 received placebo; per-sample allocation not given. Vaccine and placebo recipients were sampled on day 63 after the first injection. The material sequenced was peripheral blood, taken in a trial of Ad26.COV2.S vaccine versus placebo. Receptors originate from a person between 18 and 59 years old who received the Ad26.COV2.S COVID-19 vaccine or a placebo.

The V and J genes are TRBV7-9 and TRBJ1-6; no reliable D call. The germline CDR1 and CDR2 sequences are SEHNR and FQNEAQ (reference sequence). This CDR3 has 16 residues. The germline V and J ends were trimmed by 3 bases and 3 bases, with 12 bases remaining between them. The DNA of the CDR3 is TGTGCCAGCAGCTTTGTTCCCGGGCTCTATAATTCACCCCTCCACTTT. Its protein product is CASSFVPGLYNSPLHF.

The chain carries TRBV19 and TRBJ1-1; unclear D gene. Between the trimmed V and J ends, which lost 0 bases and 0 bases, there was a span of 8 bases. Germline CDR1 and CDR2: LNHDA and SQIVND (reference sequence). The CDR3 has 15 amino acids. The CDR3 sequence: CASSIDPGLNTEAFF. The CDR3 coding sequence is TGTGCCAGTAGTATAGATCCGGGGTTGAACACTGAAGCTTTCTTT.

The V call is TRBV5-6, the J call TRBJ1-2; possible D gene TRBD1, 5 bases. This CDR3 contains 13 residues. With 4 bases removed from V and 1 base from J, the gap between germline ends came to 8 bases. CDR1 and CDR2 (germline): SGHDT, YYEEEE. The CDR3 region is CASSGGHNYGYTF. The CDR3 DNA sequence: TGTGCCAGCAGCGGTGGACATAACTATGGCTACACCTTC.

The DNA of the CDR3 is TGTGCCATCAGCCAGGGACAGAACTCTGGAAACACCATATATTTT. Its protein product is CAISQGQNSGNTIYF. The chain is built from TRBV10-3 and TRBJ1-3; the match to TRBD1 covers 7 bases. The junction had 5 bases not matched to a gene; V was cut back by 6 bases and J by 0 bases. The germline gives CDR1 ENHRY, CDR2 SYGVKD. The CDR3 totals 15 residues.

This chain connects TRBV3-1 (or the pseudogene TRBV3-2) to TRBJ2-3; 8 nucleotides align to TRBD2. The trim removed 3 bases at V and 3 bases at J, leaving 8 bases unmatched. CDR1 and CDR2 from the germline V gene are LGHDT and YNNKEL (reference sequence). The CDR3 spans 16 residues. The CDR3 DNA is TGTGCCAGCAGCCAGGCCGGAGGACTAGCAACAGATACGCAGTATTTT. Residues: CASSQAGGLATDTQYF.

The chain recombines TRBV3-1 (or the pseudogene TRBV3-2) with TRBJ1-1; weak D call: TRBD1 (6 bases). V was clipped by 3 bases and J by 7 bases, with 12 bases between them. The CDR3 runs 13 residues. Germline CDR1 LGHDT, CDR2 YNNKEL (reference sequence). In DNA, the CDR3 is TGTGCCAGCAGCCACCTGGACAGATATGAAGCTTTCTTT. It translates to CASSHLDRYEAFF.

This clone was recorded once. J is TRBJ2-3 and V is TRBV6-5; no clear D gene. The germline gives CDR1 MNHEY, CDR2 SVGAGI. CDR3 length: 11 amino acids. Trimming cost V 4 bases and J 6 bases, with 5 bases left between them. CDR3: CASSLRDTQYF. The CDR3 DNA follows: TGTGCCAGCAGTTTGCGGGATACGCAGTATTTT.

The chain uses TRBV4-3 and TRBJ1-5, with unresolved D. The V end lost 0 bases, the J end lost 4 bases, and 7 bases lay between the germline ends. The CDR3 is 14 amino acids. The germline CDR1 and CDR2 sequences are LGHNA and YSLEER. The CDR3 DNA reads TGCGCCAGCAGCCAAGATAGACAAAATCAGCCCCAGCATTTT. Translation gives CASSQDRQNQPQHF.

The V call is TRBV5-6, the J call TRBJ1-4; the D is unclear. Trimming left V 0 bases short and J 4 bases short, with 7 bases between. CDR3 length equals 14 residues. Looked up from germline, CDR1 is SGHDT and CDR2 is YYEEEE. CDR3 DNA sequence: TGTGCCAGCAGCTTGGAGGGAGGTAATGAAAAACTGTTTTTT. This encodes CASSLEGGNEKLFF.

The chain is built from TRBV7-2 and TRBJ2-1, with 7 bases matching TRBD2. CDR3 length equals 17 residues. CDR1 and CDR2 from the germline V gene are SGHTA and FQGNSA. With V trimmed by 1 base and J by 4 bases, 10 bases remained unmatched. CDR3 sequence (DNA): TGTGCCAGCAGCTTAGTGAGCCTAGCGGTATCGTACAATGAGCAGTTCTTC. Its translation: CASSLVSLAVSYNEQFF.

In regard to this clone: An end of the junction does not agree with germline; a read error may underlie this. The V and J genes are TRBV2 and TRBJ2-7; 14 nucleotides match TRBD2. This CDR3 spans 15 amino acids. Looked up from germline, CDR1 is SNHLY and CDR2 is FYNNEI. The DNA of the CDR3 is TGTGCCAGCAGGGGGACTAGCGGGGGCTCCCACGAGCAGTACTTC. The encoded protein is CASRGTSGGSHEQYF.